This T cell receptor beta chain was captured by sequencing in a study of T cells in Graves' hyperthyroidism and ophthalmopathy. In patients aged 18 to 65, hyperthyroidism was newly diagnosed, with duration under 2 months. Criteria for exclusion of patients were uncontrolled infection, other autoimmune disease, pregnancy or lactation. Together with thyroid ultrasound, orbital computed tomography, serum thyroxine and TRAb, clinical symptoms were used for diagnoses. This clonotype was seen many times. Researchers amplified the TCR beta CDR3 regions from RNA transcripts. HTBI primers drove first-round RT-PCR of the TCR CDR3. TCRdb fed the multiplex PCR reads into MiXCR, producing one record per CDR3 protein. The table lists approximately 870,000 distinct CDR3 sequences, about two fifths of them singletons. Deletions cut 4 bases from V and 5 bases from J, with 11 bases between. Germline V gene lookup returns CDR1 MRHNA and CDR2 SNTAGT. This CDR3 has 13 residues.

The source material was blood. This TCR was sampled from a man aged 18 to 30 with Graves' hyperthyroidism. The V call is TRBV6-4, the J call TRBJ2-5; tentative D call: TRBD1 (5 bases). CDR3 bases: TGTGCCAGCAGTGTCGAGCCAGGGGAGACCCAGTACTTC. Protein: CASSVEPGETQYF.